This T cell receptor beta chain was sequenced for a study of shared clonotypes between healthy human individuals. This clone appeared once. The protocol was immunoSEQ multiplex PCR, while the TCRdb copy is restricted to in-frame clones and leaves out a portion. The table includes 550,000 to 800,000 clones, 74% detected once. V lost 5 bases and J 0 bases, leaving 12 bases between the germline ends. The CDR3 spans 15 residues. The germline V gene encodes CDR1 SGHVS and CDR2 FNYEAQ. Nashville, Tennessee was home to all donors, who were Caucasian adults. This rearrangement joins TRBV7-6 to TRBJ2-3; D gene unclear. Sample: memory CD4+ T cells sorted from blood. Subset given: CD45RA-negative fraction. The sequence came from a young woman in good health. CDR3: CASSLRRTSTDTQYF. For the CDR3, the DNA is TGTGCCAGCAGCCTACGGAGAACTAGCACAGATACGCAGTATTTT.